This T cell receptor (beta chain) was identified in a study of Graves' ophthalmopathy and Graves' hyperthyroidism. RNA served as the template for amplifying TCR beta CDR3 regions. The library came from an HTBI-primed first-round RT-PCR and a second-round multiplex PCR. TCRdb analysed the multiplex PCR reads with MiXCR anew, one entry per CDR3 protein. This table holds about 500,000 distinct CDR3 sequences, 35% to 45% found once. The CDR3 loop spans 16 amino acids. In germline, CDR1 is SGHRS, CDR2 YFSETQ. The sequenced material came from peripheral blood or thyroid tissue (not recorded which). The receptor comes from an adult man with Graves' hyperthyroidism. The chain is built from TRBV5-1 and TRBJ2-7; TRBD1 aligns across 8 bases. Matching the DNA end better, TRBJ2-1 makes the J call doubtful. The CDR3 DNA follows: TGCGCCAGCAGCTTGGGCCTCAGGGGGCTCTACAATGAGCAGTTCTTC. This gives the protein CASSLGLRGLYNEQFF.